These 19 T cell receptor beta chains originate from one sample sequenced in a study of T cells in Graves' hyperthyroidism and ophthalmopathy. TCR beta CDR3 regions were amplified from RNA. Carried out on the TCR CDR3, a first-round RT-PCR used the HTBI primer set. MiXCR was run by TCRdb on the multiplex PCR reads, yielding one entry per CDR3 protein. The repertoire holds 600,000 to 750,000 distinct CDR3 sequences, roughly 17% seen once, with about 16% in the top ten. The specimen sequenced was blood. Source of these receptors: a middle-aged man with Graves' hyperthyroidism.

In this sample, this clonotype turned up a few times. This rearrangement joins TRBV28 to TRBJ1-5, with D tentatively TRBD1 (5 bases). The CDR3 is 15 residues long. Germline lookup yields CDR1 MDHEN and CDR2 SYDVKM. The V end lost 5 bases, the J end lost 7 bases, and 18 bases lay between the germline ends. CDR3 coding DNA: TGTGCCAGCAGTGCGGTGGGACGGCGTGCCCAGCCCCAGCATTTT. As protein: CASSAVGRRAQPQHF.

The sample holds many counts of this clonotype. V is TRBV2 and J is TRBJ1-1; TRBD1 matches 10 bases. Germline V CDR1 and CDR2: SNHLY, FYNNEI. Unmatched junction bases numbered 6, after V lost 8 bases and J lost 6 bases. The CDR3 contains 13 residues. In DNA form, the CDR3 reads TGTGCCAGCGGGGACAGGGGAGGGCCTGAAGCTTTCTTT. Its protein is CASGDRGGPEAFF.

This clonotype was observed at least ten times. V gene TRBV27 combines with J gene TRBJ2-1; 9 bases match TRBD2. Losses at the gene ends were 5 bases for V and 3 bases for J; bases not matched to a gene: 5. From germline, CDR1 is MNHEY and CDR2 SMNVEV (reference sequence). This CDR3 comprises 15 residues. CDR3 coding DNA: TGTGCCAGCAGTATAGCGGGAGTCAGCTACAATGAGCAGTTCTTC. It encodes CASSIAGVSYNEQFF.

About this clonotype: This may stem from a read error, because a much larger clone lies one nucleotide away. The chain uses TRBV12-3 or TRBV12-4 and TRBJ2-3, with D perhaps TRBD1 (6 bases). Trimming took off 5 bases at V and 2 bases at J, with 17 bases between the two ends. The CDR3 contains 16 residues. The CDR3 nucleotides read TGTGCCAGCAGTCAACAGGGAAAGGGGCTCACAGATACGCAGTATTTT. It is translated as CASSQQGKGLTDTQYF.

This clonotype has a count of ten or more. The V call is TRBV11-2, the J call TRBJ2-2; 13 bases agree with TRBD2. Trimming cost V 5 bases and J 7 bases; bases outside gene matches: 4. The CDR3 runs 15 residues. The germline CDR1 and CDR2 sequences are SGHAT and FQNNGV. The CDR3 protein is CASSTGLAGVGELFF. Here the CDR3 DNA reads TGTGCCAGCAGCACCGGACTAGCGGGAGTCGGGGAGCTGTTTTTT.

This clonotype was recorded at least ten times. The rearrangement joins TRBV12-3 or TRBV12-4 to TRBJ1-5; D is uncertain. CDR3 length equals 15 residues. Between the trimmed V and J ends, which lost 3 bases and 4 bases, there was a span of 13 bases. The CDR3, as DNA: TGTGCCAGCAGTTTTTACGGGGTTGAGAATCAGCCCCAGCATTTT. Encoded protein: CASSFYGVENQPQHF.

The chain carries TRBV7-9 and TRBJ2-1, with D perhaps matching TRBD1 (6 bases). The CDR3 totals 17 residues. Looked up from germline, CDR1 is SEHNR and CDR2 is FQNEAQ (reference sequence). V lost 5 bases and J lost 0, with 17 bases in between. This CDR3 reads CASSKGVGGSSYNEQFF. The CDR3 DNA is TGTGCCAGCAGCAAAGGGGTAGGGGGTAGCTCCTACAATGAGCAGTTCTTC.

Many counts were recorded for this clonotype. The CDR3 DNA sequence: TGTGCCAGCAGAATCGGGACGAACGTTCCCTACGAGCAGTACTTC. Protein sequence: CASRIGTNVPYEQYF. V usage is TRBV28 and J usage is TRBJ2-7; D is tentatively TRBD1 or TRBD2 (5 bases each). From germline, CDR1 is MDHEN and CDR2 SYDVKM. The CDR3 loop spans 15 amino acids. Trimming left V 6 bases short and J 2 bases short, with 17 bases between.

This chain links TRBV6-2 or TRBV6-3 with TRBJ2-7, with unresolved D. The CDR3 length is 16 residues. Trimming shortened V by 0 bases and J by 0 bases, and 12 bases separated the two germline ends. The germline gives CDR1 MNHEY, CDR2 SVGEGT. CDR3 sequence reads: CASSYSTTLSSYEQYF. In nucleotides, the CDR3 is TGTGCCAGCAGTTACTCTACTACTCTAAGCTCCTACGAGCAGTACTTC.

The sample holds many counts of this clonotype. This sequence joins TRBV30 and TRBJ1-1; the D gene is possibly TRBD1 (5 bases). Looked up from germline, CDR1 is GTSNPN and CDR2 is SVGIG (reference sequence). V was clipped by 1 base and J by 0 bases, with 9 bases between them. The CDR3 covers 14 residues. The CDR3: CAWSEGVLNTEAFF. DNA for the CDR3: TGTGCCTGGAGTGAAGGGGTATTGAACACTGAAGCTTTCTTT.

This clonotype was counted between two and nine times. This chain joins TRBV20-1 and TRBJ2-3, with 9 bases identical to TRBD2. CDR3 length: 15 amino acids. In germline, CDR1 is DFQATT, CDR2 SNEGSKA (reference sequence). Trimming removed 6 bases from V and 2 bases from J; junction bases left unmatched: 9. The CDR3 bases are TGCAGTGCCGGTACTAGCGGGCGAACCACAGATACGCAGTATTTT. Translated: CSAGTSGRTTDTQYF.

This clonotype was seen repeatedly, ten times or more. V usage is TRBV27 and J usage is TRBJ1-6; perhaps TRBD1 as D (5 bases). Germline values: CDR1 MNHEY, CDR2 SMNVEV (reference sequence). The CDR3 runs 14 residues. The V and J ends lost 5 bases and 10 bases respectively, with 15 bases between them. The CDR3 here is CASSGQGSGSPLHF. For the CDR3, the DNA is TGTGCCAGCAGTGGTCAGGGATCAGGCTCACCCCTCCACTTT.

This clonotype showed up just a few times. The CDR3 loop is CASSLRGGGHPYNEQFF. The CDR3 DNA reads as TGTGCCAGCAGCTTAAGGGGGGGAGGGCATCCCTACAATGAGCAGTTCTTC. The chain couples TRBV7-3 to TRBJ2-1, with 7 nucleotides matching TRBD2. The germline V gene encodes CDR1 SGHTA and CDR2 FQGTGA. This CDR3 spans 17 amino acids. J lost 2 bases, V lost 1 base, and 8 bases had no gene match.

The rearrangement joins TRBV7-3 to TRBJ1-6; D might be TRBD1 (5 bases). Per the germline V gene, CDR1 is SGHTA and CDR2 is FQGTGA. Trimming took off 1 base at V and 5 bases at J, with 9 bases between the two ends. The CDR3 spans 15 residues. CDR3 sequence reads: CASSLNTGNNSPLHF. The CDR3 DNA reads as TGTGCCAGCAGCTTAAATACAGGAAATAATTCACCCCTCCACTTT.

This clonotype was seen more than once but under ten times. This chain uses TRBV18 with TRBJ2-5; 11 bases are a match to TRBD2. This CDR3 region has 15 residues. Germline values: CDR1 KGHSH, CDR2 LQKENI. The V gene end was trimmed by 2 bases and the J gene end by 5 bases; junction bases not matched to a gene: 4. The CDR3 nucleotides read TGTGCCAGCTCACCAGCTAGCGGGAGGAGCGAGACCCAGTACTTC. This encodes CASSPASGRSETQYF.

This clonotype has just a few counts. The V and J genes are TRBV7-2 and TRBJ1-1; D not certain. The CDR3 runs 14 residues. CDR1 and CDR2 from the germline V gene are SGHTA and FQGNSA. Between the trimmed V and J ends, which lost 2 bases and 1 base, there was a span of 8 bases. CDR3 nucleotide sequence: TGTGCCAGCAGCTTAAACCTTTGGAACACTGAAGCTTTCTTT. Translated, it gives CASSLNLWNTEAFF.

This clonotype was detected many times. V gene TRBV20-1 combines with J gene TRBJ2-2; TRBD2 agrees at 9 bases. The CDR3 length is 16 residues. The germline gives CDR1 DFQATT, CDR2 SNEGSKA (reference sequence). V lost 0 bases and J lost 1; bases outside the gene matches: 3. CDR3 DNA sequence: TGCAGTGCTAGAGAATCTAGCGGGGTGAACACCGGGGAGCTGTTTTTT. Protein product: CSARESSGVNTGELFF.

This clonotype was seen ten or more times. CDR3 loop: CASMSNRESYEQYF. The CDR3 DNA follows: TGTGCCAGCATGTCCAACAGGGAATCCTACGAGCAGTACTTC. The rearrangement uses TRBV27 and TRBJ2-7, with D maybe TRBD1 (6 bases). Between the trimmed V and J ends, which lost 7 bases and 1 base, there was a span of 14 bases. The CDR3 totals 14 residues. Germline V gives CDR1 MNHEY, CDR2 SMNVEV (reference sequence).

The chain joins TRBV12-3 or TRBV12-4 to TRBJ2-7; D call uncertain. This CDR3 is 12 amino acids long. V lost 6 bases to trimming and J lost 7 bases, with 13 bases between them. CDR3 in DNA: TGTGCCAGCAGGGCCGAATTGGGGGAGCAGTACTTC. Its protein is CASRAELGEQYF.